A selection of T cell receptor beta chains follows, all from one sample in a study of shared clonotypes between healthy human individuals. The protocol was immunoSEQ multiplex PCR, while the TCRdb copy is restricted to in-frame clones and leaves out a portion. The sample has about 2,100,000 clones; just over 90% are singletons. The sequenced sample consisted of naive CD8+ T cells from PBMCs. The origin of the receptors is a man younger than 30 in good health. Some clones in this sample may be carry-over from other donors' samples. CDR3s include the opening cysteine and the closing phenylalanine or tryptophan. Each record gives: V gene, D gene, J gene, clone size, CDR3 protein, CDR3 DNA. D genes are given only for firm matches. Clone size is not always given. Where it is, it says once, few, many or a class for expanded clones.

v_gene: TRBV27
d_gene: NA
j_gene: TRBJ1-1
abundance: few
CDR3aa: CASSPKGGFTEAFF
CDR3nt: TGTGCCAGCAGCCCGAAGGGGGGTTTCACTGAAGCTTTCTTT

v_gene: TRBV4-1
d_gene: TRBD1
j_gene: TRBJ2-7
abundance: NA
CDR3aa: CASSQDRGQGYEQYF
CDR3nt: TGCGCCAGCAGCCAAGATCGGGGACAGGGGTACGAGCAGTACTTC

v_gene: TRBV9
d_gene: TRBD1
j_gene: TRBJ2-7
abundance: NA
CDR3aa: CASSAHRDSLYYEQYF
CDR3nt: TGTGCCAGCAGCGCCCACCGGGACAGCCTATACTACGAGCAGTACTTC

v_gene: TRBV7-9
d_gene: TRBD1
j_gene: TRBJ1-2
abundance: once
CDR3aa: CASSLVRGYGYTF
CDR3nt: TGTGCCAGCAGCTTAGTCAGGGGGTATGGCTACACCTTC

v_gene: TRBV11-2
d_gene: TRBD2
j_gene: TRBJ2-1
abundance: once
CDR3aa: CASSLTPASGSSYNEQFF
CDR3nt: TGTGCCAGCAGCTTGACCCCTGCTAGCGGGAGCTCCTACAATGAGCAGTTCTTC

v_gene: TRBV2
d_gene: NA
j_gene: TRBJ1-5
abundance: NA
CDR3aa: CASRGSTDRNQPQHF
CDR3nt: TGTGCCAGCAGGGGGTCAACTGACAGGAATCAGCCCCAGCATTTT

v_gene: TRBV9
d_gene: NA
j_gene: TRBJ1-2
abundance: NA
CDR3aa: CASSLFKGERTNYGYTF
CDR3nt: TGTGCCAGCAGTTTGTTTAAGGGGGAAAGAACTAACTATGGCTACACCTTC

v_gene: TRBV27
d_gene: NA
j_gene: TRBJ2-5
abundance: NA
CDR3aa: CASWQGGVETQYF
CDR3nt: TGTGCCAGCTGGCAGGGTGGGGTAGAGACCCAGTACTTC

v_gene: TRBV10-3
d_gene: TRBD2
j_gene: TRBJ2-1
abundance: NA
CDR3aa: CAISESELAVEKAQFF
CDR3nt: TGTGCCATCAGTGAGTCTGAGCTAGCGGTGGAGAAAGCGCAGTTCTTC

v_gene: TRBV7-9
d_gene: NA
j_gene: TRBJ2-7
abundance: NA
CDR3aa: CASSLGGNFYEQYF
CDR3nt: TGTGCCAGCAGCTTAGGGGGGAACTTTTACGAGCAGTACTTC

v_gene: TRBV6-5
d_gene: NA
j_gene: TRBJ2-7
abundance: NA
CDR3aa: CASSLLGGASYEQYF
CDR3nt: TGTGCCAGCAGTTTATTGGGAGGCGCCTCCTACGAGCAGTACTTC

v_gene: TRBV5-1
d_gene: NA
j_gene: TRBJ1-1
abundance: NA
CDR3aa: CASSLEAGANTEAFF
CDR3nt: TGCGCCAGCAGCTTGGAGGCAGGGGCGAACACTGAAGCTTTCTTT

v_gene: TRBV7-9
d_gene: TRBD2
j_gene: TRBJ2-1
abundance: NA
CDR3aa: CASSLTSGGDNEQFF
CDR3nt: TGTGCCAGCAGCTTAACTAGCGGAGGAGATAATGAGCAGTTCTTC

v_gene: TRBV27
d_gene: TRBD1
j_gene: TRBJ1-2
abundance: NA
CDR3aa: CASRKTTGDGYTF
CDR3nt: TGTGCCAGCAGAAAAACGACAGGGGATGGCTACACCTTC

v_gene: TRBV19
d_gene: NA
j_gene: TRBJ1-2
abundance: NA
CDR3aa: CASSVDAGAPRYGYTF
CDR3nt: TGTGCCAGTAGTGTGGATGCGGGCGCGCCTCGCTATGGCTACACCTTC

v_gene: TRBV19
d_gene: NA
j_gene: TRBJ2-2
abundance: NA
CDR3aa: CASSAYYGRGELFF
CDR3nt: TGTGCCAGTAGTGCCTACTACGGTCGGGGGGAGCTGTTTTTT

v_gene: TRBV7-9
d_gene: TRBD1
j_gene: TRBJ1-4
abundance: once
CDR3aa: CASSLVDDRETEKLFF
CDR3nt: TGTGCCAGCAGCTTAGTGGATGACAGGGAGACTGAAAAACTGTTTTTT

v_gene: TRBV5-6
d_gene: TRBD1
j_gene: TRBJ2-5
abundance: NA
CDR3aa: CASSPDRVETQYF
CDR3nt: TGTGCCAGCAGCCCTGACAGGGTTGAGACCCAGTACTTC

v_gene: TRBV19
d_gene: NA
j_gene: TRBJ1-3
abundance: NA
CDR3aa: CASSLRGSGNTIYF
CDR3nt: TGTGCCAGTAGCCTCAGGGGATCCGGAAACACCATATATTTT

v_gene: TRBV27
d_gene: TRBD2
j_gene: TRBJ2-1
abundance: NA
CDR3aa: CASSLSAGDSYNEQFF
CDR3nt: TGTGCCAGCAGTTTATCAGCGGGAGACTCCTACAATGAGCAGTTCTTC

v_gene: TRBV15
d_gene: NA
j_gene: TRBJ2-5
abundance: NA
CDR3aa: CATSRDSGVETQYF
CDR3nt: TGTGCCACCAGCAGAGACTCGGGGGTAGAGACCCAGTACTTC

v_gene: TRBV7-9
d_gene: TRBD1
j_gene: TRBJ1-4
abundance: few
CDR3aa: CASSRQGYNEKLFF
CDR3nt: TGTGCCAGCAGCCGACAGGGGTATAATGAAAAACTGTTTTTT

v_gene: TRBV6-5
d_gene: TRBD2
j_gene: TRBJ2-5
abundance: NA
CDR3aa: CASSLAGVYETQYF
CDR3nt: TGTGCCAGCTCGTTAGCGGGAGTATACGAGACCCAGTACTTC

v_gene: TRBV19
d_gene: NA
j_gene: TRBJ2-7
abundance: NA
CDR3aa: CASRPSVASAAYEQYF
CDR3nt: TGTGCCAGTAGGCCGTCAGTTGCGAGCGCAGCCTACGAGCAGTACTTC